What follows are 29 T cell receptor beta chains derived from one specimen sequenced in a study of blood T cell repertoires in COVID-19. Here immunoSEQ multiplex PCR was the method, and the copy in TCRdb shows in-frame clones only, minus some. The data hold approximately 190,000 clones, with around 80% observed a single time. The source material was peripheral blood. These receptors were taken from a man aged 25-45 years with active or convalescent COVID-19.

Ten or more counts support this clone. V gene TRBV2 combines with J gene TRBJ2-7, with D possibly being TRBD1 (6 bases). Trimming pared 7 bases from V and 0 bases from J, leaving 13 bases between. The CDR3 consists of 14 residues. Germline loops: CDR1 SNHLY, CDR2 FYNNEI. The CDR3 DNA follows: TGTGCCAGCACCCCGGGACACTCCTCCTACGAGCAGTACGTC. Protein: CASTPGHSSYEQYV.

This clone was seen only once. CDR3 sequence (DNA): TGTGCCAGTAGTATCGGAGCTGGAACTAGCACAGATACGCAGTATTTT. Its translation: CASSIGAGTSTDTQYF. The V call is TRBV19, the J call TRBJ2-3, with D hard to call. Deletions cut 3 bases from V and 0 bases from J, with 13 bases between. The germline V gene encodes CDR1 LNHDA and CDR2 SQIVND (reference sequence). The CDR3 length is 16 residues.

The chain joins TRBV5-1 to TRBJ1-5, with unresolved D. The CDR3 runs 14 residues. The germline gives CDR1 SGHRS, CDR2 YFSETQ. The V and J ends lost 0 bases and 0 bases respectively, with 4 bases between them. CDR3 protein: CASSLGYSNQPQHF. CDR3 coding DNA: TGCGCCAGCAGCTTGGGTTATAGCAATCAGCCCCAGCATTTT.

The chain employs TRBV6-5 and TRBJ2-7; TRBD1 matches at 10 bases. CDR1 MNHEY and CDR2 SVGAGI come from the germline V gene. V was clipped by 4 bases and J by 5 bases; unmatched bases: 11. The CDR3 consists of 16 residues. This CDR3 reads CASSSTDRGRLDEQYF. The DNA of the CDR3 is TGTGCCAGCAGTTCAACGGACAGGGGGAGATTAGACGAGCAGTACTTC.

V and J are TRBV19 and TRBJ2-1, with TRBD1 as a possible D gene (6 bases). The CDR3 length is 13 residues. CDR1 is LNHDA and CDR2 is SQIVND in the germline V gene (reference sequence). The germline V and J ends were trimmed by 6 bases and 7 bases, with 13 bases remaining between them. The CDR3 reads CASRPTGGNEQFF. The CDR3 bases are TGTGCCAGTAGGCCGACAGGAGGTAATGAGCAGTTCTTC.

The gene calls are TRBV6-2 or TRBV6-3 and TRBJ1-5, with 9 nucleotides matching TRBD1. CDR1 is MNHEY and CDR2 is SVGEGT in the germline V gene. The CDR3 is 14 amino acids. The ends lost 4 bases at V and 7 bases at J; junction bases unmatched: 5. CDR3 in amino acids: CASSSGQGRQPQHF. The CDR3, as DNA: TGTGCCAGCAGTTCGGGACAGGGTCGGCAGCCCCAGCATTTT.

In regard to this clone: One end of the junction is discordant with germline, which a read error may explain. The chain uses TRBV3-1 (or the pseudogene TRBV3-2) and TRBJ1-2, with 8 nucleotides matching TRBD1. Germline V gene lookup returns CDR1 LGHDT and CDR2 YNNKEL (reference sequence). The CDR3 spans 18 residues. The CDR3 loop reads CASSQDSDRDRAKYGYTF. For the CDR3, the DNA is TGTGCCAGCAGCCAAGATTCGGACAGGGACCGGGCTAAGTATGGCTACACCTTC.

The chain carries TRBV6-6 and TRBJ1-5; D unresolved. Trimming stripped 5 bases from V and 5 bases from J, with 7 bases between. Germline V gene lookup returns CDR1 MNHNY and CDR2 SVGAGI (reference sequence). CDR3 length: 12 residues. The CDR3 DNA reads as TGTGCCAGCAGTCACAGAGATCAGCCCCAGCATTTT. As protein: CASSHRDQPQHF.

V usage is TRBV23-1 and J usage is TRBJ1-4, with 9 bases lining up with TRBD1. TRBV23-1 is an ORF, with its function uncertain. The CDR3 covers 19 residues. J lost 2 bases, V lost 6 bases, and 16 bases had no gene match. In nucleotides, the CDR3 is TGCGCCAGCAGAACTCCCGGGACAGGGATTCTAGGGACTAATGAAAAACTGTTTTTT. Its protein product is CASRTPGTGILGTNEKLFF.

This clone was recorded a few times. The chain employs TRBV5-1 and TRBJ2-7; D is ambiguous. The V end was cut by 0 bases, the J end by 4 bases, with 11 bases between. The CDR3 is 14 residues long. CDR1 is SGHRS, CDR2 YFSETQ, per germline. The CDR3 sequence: CASSLAVIDYEQYF. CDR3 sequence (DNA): TGCGCCAGCAGCTTGGCGGTCATAGATTACGAGCAGTACTTC.

In nucleotides, the CDR3 is TGTGCCAGCCGCGGGGTAAATAGCAATCAGCCCCAGCATTTT. Amino acids: CASRGVNSNQPQHF. V gene TRBV18 combines with J gene TRBJ1-5; D call uncertain. This CDR3 has 14 amino acids. V was trimmed by 8 bases and J by 0 bases, leaving 11 bases between them. Germline V CDR1 and CDR2: KGHSH, LQKENI.

DNA for the CDR3: TGTGCCACCAGCAGAGACCTTGGACAGGCCCAAGAGACCCAGTACTTC. Its protein is CATSRDLGQAQETQYF. This chain uses TRBV15 with TRBJ2-5; 7 bases fit TRBD1. Losses at the gene ends were 0 bases for V and 1 base for J; bases not matched to a gene: 5. Per germline, CDR1 LNHNV and CDR2 YYDKDF (reference sequence). The length of the CDR3 is 16 residues.

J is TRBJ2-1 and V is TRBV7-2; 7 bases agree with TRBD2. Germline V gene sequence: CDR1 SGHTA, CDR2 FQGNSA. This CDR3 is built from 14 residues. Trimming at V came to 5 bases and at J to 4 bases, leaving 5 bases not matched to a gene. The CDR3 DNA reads TGTGCCAGCAGCCTTACTAGCGTATACAATGAGCAGTTCTTC. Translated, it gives CASSLTSVYNEQFF. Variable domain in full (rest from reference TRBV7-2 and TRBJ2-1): GAGVSQSPSNKVTEKGKDVELRCDPISGHTALYWYRQSLGQGLEFLIYFQGNSAPDKSGLPSDRFSAERTGGSVSTLTIQRTQQEDSAVYLCASSLTSVYNEQFFGPGTRLTVL.

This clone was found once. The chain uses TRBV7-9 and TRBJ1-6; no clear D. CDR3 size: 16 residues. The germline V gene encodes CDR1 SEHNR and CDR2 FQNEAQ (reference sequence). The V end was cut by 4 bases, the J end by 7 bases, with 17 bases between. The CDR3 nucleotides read TGTGCCAGCAGCTGGGCCCGTGGGCCAGGCAATTCACCCCTCCACTTT. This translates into CASSWARGPGNSPLHF.

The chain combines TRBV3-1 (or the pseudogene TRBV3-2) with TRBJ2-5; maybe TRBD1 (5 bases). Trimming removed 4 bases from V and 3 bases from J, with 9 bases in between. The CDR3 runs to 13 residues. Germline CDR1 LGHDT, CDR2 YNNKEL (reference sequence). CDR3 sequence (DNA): TGTGCCAGCAGCCTGCAGGGAAAAGAGACCCAGTACTTC. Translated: CASSLQGKETQYF.

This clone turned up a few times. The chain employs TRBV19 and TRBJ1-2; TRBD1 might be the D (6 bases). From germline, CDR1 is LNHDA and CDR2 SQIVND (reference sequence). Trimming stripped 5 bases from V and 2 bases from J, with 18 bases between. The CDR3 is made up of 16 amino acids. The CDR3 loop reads CASSPQQGWGNYGYTF. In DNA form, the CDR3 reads TGTGCCAGTAGTCCACAACAGGGATGGGGGAACTATGGCTACACCTTC. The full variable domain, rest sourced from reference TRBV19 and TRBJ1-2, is DGGITQSPKYLFRKEGQNVTLSCEQNLNHDAMYWYRQDPGQGLRLIYYSQIVNDFQKGDIAEGYSVSREKKESFPLTVTSAQKNPTAFYLCASSPQQGWGNYGYTFGSGTRLTVV.

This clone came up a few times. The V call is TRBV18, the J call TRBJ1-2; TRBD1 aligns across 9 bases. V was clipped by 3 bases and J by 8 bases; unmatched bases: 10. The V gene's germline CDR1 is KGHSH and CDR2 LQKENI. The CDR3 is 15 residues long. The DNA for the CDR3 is TGTGCCAGCTCACCGGAACAGGGGGCGATTGGCGGCTACACCTTC. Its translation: CASSPEQGAIGGYTF. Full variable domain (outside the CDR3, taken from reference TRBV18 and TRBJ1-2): NAGVMQNPRHLVRRRGQEARLRCSPMKGHSHVYWYRQLPEEGLKFMVYLQKENIIDESGMPKERFSAEFPKEGPSILRIQQVVRGDSAAYFCASSPEQGAIGGYTFGSGTRLTVV.

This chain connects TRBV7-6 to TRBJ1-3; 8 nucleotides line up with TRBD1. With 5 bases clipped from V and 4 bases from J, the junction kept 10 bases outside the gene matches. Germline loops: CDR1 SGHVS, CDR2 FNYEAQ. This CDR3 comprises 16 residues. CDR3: CASSTVRTGIGNTIYF. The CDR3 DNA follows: TGTGCCAGCAGCACGGTTAGGACAGGGATCGGAAACACCATATATTTT.

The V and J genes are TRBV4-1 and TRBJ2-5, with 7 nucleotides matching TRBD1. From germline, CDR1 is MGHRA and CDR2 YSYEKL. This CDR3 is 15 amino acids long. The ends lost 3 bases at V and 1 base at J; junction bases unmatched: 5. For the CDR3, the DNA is TGCGCCAGCAGCCAGGGACAGAGACCCCAAGAGACCCAGTACTTC. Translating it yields CASSQGQRPQETQYF.

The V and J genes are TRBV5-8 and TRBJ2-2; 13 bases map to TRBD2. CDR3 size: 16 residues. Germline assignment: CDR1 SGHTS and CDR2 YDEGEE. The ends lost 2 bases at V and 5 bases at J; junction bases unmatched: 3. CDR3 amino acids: CASSFGLAGDTGELFF. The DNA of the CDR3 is TGTGCCAGCAGCTTCGGACTAGCGGGAGATACCGGGGAGCTGTTTTTT. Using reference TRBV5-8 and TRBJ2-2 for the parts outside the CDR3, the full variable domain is EAGVTQSPTHLIKTRGQQATLRCSPISGHTSVYWYQQALGLGLQFLLWYDEGEERNRGNFPPRFSGRQFPNYSSELNVNALELEDSALYLCASSFGLAGDTGELFFGEGSRLTVL.

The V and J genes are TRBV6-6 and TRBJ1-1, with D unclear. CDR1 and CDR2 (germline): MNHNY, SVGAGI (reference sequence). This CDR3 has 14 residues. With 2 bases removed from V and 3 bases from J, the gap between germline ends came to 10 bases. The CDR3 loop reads CASSYTGYDTEAFF. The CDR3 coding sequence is TGTGCCAGCAGTTACACTGGTTATGACACTGAAGCTTTCTTT.

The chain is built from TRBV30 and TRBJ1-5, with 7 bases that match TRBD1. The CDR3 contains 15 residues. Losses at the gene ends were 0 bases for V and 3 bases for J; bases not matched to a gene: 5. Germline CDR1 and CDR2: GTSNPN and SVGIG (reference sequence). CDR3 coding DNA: TGTGCCTGGAGTGTAGGGACAGCGAACAATCAGCCCCAGCATTTT. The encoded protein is CAWSVGTANNQPQHF.

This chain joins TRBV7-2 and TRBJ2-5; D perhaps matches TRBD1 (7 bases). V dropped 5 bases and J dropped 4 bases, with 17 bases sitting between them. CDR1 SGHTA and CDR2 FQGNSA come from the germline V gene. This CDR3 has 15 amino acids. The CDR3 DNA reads TGTGCCAGCAGCAGGCGACAGGGACTTCGAGAGACCCAGTACTTC. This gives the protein CASSRRQGLRETQYF.

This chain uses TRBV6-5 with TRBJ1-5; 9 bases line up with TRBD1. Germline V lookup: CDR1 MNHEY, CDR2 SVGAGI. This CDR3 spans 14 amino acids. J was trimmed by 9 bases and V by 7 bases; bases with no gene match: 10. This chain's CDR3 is CASIPGQGKAPQHF. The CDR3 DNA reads TGTGCCAGCATTCCGGGACAGGGAAAAGCGCCCCAGCATTTT.

CDR3 sequence: CASSIGRPQGETQYF. CDR3 nucleotides: TGTGCCAGTAGTATAGGTCGACCCCAGGGGGAGACCCAGTACTTC. The chain employs TRBV19 and TRBJ2-5, with D maybe TRBD1 (6 bases). This CDR3 spans 15 amino acids. V was pared by 1 base and J by 5 bases, with 14 bases between. Per the germline V gene, CDR1 is LNHDA and CDR2 is SQIVND (reference sequence).

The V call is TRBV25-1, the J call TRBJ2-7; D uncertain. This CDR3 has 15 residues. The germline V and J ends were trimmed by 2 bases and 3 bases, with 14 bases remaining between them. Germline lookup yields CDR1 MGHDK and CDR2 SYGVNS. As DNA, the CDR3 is TGTGCCAGCAGTGAAGGAGATGGCGGCTACTACGAGCAGTACTTC. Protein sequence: CASSEGDGGYYEQYF.

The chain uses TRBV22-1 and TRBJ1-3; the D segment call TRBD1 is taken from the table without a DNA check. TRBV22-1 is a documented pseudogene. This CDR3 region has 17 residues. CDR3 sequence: CPGSDPPQPPSGNTIYF. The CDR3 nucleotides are TGTCCTGGGAGCGACCCGCCACAGCCCCCCTCTGGAAACACCATATATTTT.

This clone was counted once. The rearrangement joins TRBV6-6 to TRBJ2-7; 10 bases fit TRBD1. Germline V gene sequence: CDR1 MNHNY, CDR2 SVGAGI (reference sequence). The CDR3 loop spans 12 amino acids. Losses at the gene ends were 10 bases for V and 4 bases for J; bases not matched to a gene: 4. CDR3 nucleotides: TGTGCCACGCGGACAGGGGGGTACGAGCAGTACTTC. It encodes CATRTGGYEQYF.

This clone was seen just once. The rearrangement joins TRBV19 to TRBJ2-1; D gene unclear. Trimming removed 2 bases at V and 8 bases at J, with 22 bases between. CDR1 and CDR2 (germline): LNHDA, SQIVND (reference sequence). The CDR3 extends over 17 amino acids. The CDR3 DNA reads TGTGCCAGTAGTATAAGTGTGTGGCAGGTGGTAGGCGATGAGCAGTTCTTC. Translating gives CASSISVWQVVGDEQFF.